Presented here are 17 T cell receptor beta chains from one specimen sequenced in a study of T-cell reconstitution after alpha-beta-depleted transplantation in children. Unique molecular identifiers were used in preparing the TCRbeta library. Each CDR3 protein gets one entry after TCRdb re-called the PCR reads with MiXCR. The table includes about 610,000 distinct CDR3 sequences, roughly a tenth detected once. The sequencing here drew on PBMCs from the stem cell graft donor, taken from the stem cell graft. All receptors come from a human donor who donated a stem cell graft to a child with acute myeloid leukemia.

This clonotype turned up a few times. V and J are TRBV7-8 and TRBJ1-6, with D unclear. The CDR3 length is 16 residues. The germline V and J ends were trimmed by 4 bases and 6 bases, with 16 bases remaining between them. Germline assignment: CDR1 SGHVS and CDR2 FQNEAQ. The CDR3 loop is CASSYYPDLINSPLHF. The CDR3 DNA reads as TGTGCCAGCAGCTATTACCCCGATCTCATTAATTCACCCCTCCACTTT.

The chain has TRBV9 and TRBJ2-1; 15 positions match TRBD2. Unmatched junction bases numbered 5, after V lost 3 bases and J lost 7 bases. The V gene's germline CDR1 is SGDLS and CDR2 YYNGEE. CDR3 size: 16 residues. The CDR3 DNA is TGTGCCAGCAGCGGGGGACTAGCGGGAGGTGGGAATGAGCAGTTCTTC. This sequence encodes CASSGGLAGGGNEQFF. Full variable domain (rest looked up from reference TRBV9 and TRBJ2-1): DSGVTQTPKHLITATGQRVTLRCSPRSGDLSVYWYQQSLDQGLQFLIQYYNGEERAKGNILERFSAQQFPDLHSELNLSSLELGDSALYFCASSGGLAGGGNEQFFGPGTRLTVL.

The V and J genes are TRBV28 and TRBJ1-1, with D perhaps matching TRBD1 (6 bases). The V gene's germline CDR1 is MDHEN and CDR2 SYDVKM. The CDR3 sequence is 12 residues long. Trimming shortened V by 6 bases and J by 6 bases, and 11 bases separated the two germline ends. CDR3 residues: CASRHDRPEAFF. DNA for the CDR3: TGTGCCAGCAGGCACGACAGGCCTGAAGCTTTCTTT.

This clonotype was found a few times. V usage is TRBV24-1 and J usage is TRBJ2-2; 11 positions agree with TRBD2. The CDR3 is made up of 18 amino acids. V was pared by 2 bases and J by 4 bases, with 8 bases of the junction left unmatched. Germline CDR1 reads KGHDR; CDR2 reads SFDVKD. The CDR3 loop is CATSDSGTSGLRTGELFF. The CDR3 nucleotides are TGTGCCACCAGTGATTCGGGGACTAGCGGATTACGCACCGGGGAGCTGTTTTTT.

This clonotype was recorded at least ten times. V is TRBV4-3 and J is TRBJ2-1, with 9 bases that match TRBD2. This CDR3 has 16 amino acids. Germline CDR1 and CDR2: LGHNA and YSLEER. V dropped 0 bases and J dropped 9; count of bases not matched to a gene: 9. The CDR3: CASSQEGGLAGSEQFF. The CDR3 DNA follows: TGCGCCAGCAGCCAAGAAGGGGGCCTAGCGGGATCTGAGCAGTTCTTC.

The chain couples TRBV20-1 to TRBJ2-4; TRBD1 matches at 7 bases. Germline lookup yields CDR1 DFQATT and CDR2 SNEGSKA (reference sequence). V was clipped by 6 bases and J by 2 bases; unmatched bases: 10. CDR3 length: 15 amino acids. The CDR3 reads CSASSQGVSKNIQYF. CDR3 bases: TGCAGTGCCTCTTCGCAGGGGGTGTCCAAAAACATTCAGTACTTC.

CDR3 sequence reads: CSVGGRTQGYTF. The CDR3 nucleotides are TGCAGCGTTGGGGGCAGGACACAAGGCTACACCTTC. The V gene is TRBV29-1, the J gene TRBJ1-2, with D possibly being TRBD1 (5 bases). Germline loops: CDR1 SQVTM, CDR2 ANQGSEA. This CDR3 comprises 12 residues. The V end lost 4 bases, the J end lost 8 bases, and 14 bases lay between the germline ends.

The table lists this clonotype with many counts. CDR3 coding DNA: TGTGCCAGCAGCCCGGGGACTAGCGGAGCCTACGAGCAGTACTTC. This encodes CASSPGTSGAYEQYF. This chain joins TRBV28 and TRBJ2-7; TRBD2 agrees at 11 bases. CDR1 is MDHEN and CDR2 is SYDVKM in the germline V gene. The CDR3 length is 15 residues. Trimming removed 6 bases from V and 2 bases from J; junction bases left unmatched: 6.

This clonotype was picked up a small number of times. V is TRBV24-1 and J is TRBJ1-5, with 7 bases fitting TRBD1. The CDR3 is 17 amino acids. Germline CDR1 and CDR2: KGHDR and SFDVKD. The junction had 10 bases not matched to a gene; V was cut back by 4 bases and J by 2 bases. The CDR3 protein is CATSEAKGAVGNQPQHF. CDR3 in DNA: TGTGCCACCAGTGAAGCGAAGGGGGCGGTTGGCAATCAGCCCCAGCATTTT.

A few counts support this clonotype. This chain joins TRBV7-7 and TRBJ2-3, with 9 bases identical to TRBD1. CDR1 and CDR2 from the germline V gene are SSHAT and FNYEAQ (reference sequence). The CDR3 loop spans 15 amino acids. In DNA form, the CDR3 reads TGTGCTAGTCTAATGGGGACAGGGCTTCAAGATACGCAGTATTTT. It translates to CASLMGTGLQDTQYF. The full variable domain, rest sourced from reference TRBV7-7 and TRBJ2-3, is GAGVSQSPRYKVTKRGQDVTLRCDPISSHATLYWYQQALGQGPEFLTYFNYEAQPDKSGLPSDRFSAERPEGSISTLTIQRTEQRDSAMYRCASLMGTGLQDTQYFGPGTRLTVL.

In its sample, this clonotype was seen a few times. The rearrangement uses TRBV6-2 or TRBV6-3 and TRBJ1-1, with D maybe TRBD1 (6 bases). This CDR3 comprises 17 residues. The V end was cut by 2 bases, the J end by 3 bases, with 19 bases between. Germline loops: CDR1 MNHEY, CDR2 SVGEGT. Here the CDR3 reads CASSYPQGRGSDTEAFF. The CDR3 region has the DNA TGTGCCAGCAGTTACCCTCAGGGTAGGGGGTCGGACACTGAAGCTTTCTTT.

This clonotype was seen only a few times. The chain has TRBV7-6 and TRBJ1-5; maybe TRBD1 (6 bases). This CDR3 is built from 14 residues. Germline lookup yields CDR1 SGHVS and CDR2 FNYEAQ. V was cut by 2 bases and J by 6 bases, with 11 bases left in between. The CDR3 reads CASSLTGGTQPQHF. The CDR3 DNA is TGTGCCAGCAGCTTAACCGGGGGCACTCAGCCCCAGCATTTT.

J is TRBJ2-2 and V is TRBV12-3 or TRBV12-4; 10 bases are shared with TRBD2. J gave up 6 bases and V 6 bases, and 10 bases lay outside the gene matches. This CDR3 region has 16 residues. DNA of the CDR3: TGTGCCAGCAGCTTCACTAGCGGGGACGCCCCCGGGGAGCTGTTTTTT. This translates into CASSFTSGDAPGELFF.

This chain uses TRBV4-3 with TRBJ2-1, with 9 bases matching TRBD2. There are 14 residues in the CDR3. With 0 bases clipped from V and 14 bases from J, the junction kept 8 bases outside the gene matches. The germline CDR1 and CDR2 sequences are LGHNA and YSLEER. CDR3 sequence reads: CASSQDRLAGKEFF. The CDR3 nucleotides read TGCGCCAGCAGCCAAGATCGTCTAGCGGGGAAGGAGTTCTTC.

This clonotype appeared a few times. The chain recombines TRBV6-2 or TRBV6-3 with TRBJ2-3, with 8 bases fitting TRBD1. The CDR3 extends over 17 amino acids. The germline V gene has CDR1 MNHEY and CDR2 SVGEGT. V was clipped by 2 bases and J by 4 bases; unmatched bases: 11. The CDR3 is CASSYRQGRPVPDTQYF. Here the CDR3 DNA reads TGTGCCAGCAGTTACAGACAGGGGCGTCCTGTCCCAGATACGCAGTATTTT.

A few counts support this clonotype. The CDR3 DNA reads TGCAGTGCTAGGGTCTTTGCGGGTCGCTACAATGAGCAGTTCTTC. Encoded protein: CSARVFAGRYNEQFF. V gene TRBV20-1 combines with J gene TRBJ2-1, with TRBD2 as a possible D gene (5 bases). Germline lookup yields CDR1 DFQATT and CDR2 SNEGSKA (reference sequence). The V and J ends lost 3 bases and 3 bases respectively, with 15 bases between them. The CDR3 is made up of 15 amino acids.

This clonotype occurred a few times. The rearrangement uses TRBV3-1 and TRBJ2-7; TRBD2 matches at 7 bases. V dropped 3 bases and J dropped 5; count of bases not matched to a gene: 7. From germline, CDR1 is LGHDT and CDR2 YNNKEL (reference sequence). The CDR3 totals 14 residues. For the CDR3, the DNA is TGTGCCAGCAGCCAGAATAGCGGGCCCCACGAGCAGTACTTC. This translates into CASSQNSGPHEQYF.